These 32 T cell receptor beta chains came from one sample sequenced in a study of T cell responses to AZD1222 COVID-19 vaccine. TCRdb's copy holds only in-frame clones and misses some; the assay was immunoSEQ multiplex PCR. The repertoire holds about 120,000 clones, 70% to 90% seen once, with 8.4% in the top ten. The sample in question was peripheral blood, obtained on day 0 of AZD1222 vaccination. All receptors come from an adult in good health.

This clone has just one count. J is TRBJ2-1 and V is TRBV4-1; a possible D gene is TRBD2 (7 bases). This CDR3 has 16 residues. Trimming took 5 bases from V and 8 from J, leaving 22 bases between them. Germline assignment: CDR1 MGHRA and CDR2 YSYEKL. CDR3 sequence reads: CASSFQRGGDPYEQFF. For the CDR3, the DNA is TGCGCCAGCAGCTTCCAGAGGGGGGGTGATCCCTATGAGCAGTTCTTC.

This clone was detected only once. The CDR3 sequence: CASSLDRPYGYTF. DNA of the CDR3: TGTGCCAGCAGCCTGGACAGGCCCTATGGCTACACCTTC. The J gene is TRBJ1-2, the V gene TRBV3-1 (or the pseudogene TRBV3-2); TRBD1 agrees at 7 bases. The CDR3 is made up of 13 amino acids. The germline V gene has CDR1 LGHDT and CDR2 YNNKEL (reference sequence). Losses at the gene ends were 4 bases for V and 4 bases for J; bases not matched to a gene: 3.

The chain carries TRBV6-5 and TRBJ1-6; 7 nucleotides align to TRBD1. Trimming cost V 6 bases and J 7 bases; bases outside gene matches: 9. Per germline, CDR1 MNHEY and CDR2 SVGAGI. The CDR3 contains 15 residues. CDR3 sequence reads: CASSRSPGQNSPLHF. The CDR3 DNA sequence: TGTGCCAGCAGCCGCTCCCCGGGACAGAATTCACCCCTCCACTTT.

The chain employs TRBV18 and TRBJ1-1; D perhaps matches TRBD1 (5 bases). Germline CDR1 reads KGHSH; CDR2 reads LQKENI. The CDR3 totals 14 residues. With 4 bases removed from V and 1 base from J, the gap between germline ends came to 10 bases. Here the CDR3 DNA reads TGTGCCAGCTCACGGGGACCGTCGAACACTGAAGCTTTCTTT. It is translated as CASSRGPSNTEAFF. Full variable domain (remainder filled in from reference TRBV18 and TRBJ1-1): NAGVMQNPRHLVRRRGQEARLRCSPMKGHSHVYWYRQLPEEGLKFMVYLQKENIIDESGMPKERFSAEFPKEGPSILRIQQVVRGDSAAYFCASSRGPSNTEAFFGQGTRLTVV.

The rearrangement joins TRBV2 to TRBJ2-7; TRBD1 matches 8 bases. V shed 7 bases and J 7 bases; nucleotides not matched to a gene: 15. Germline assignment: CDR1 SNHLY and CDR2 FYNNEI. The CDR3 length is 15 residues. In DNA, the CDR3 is TGTGCCAGCACCAGTAGGACAGGGCGTTCGGGAGAGCAGTACTTC. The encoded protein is CASTSRTGRSGEQYF.

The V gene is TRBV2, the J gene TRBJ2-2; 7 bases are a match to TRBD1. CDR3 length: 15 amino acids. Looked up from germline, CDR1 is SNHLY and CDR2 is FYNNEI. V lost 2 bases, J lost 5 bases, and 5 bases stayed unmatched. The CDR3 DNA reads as TGTGCCAGCAGTGAACGAGGGGGCTGGACCGGGGAGCTGTTTTTT. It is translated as CASSERGGWTGELFF.

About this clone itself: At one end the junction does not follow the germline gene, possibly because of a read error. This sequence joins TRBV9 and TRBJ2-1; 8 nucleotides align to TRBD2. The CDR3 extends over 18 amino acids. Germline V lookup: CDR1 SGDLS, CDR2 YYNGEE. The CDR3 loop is CARSLRGGGGKEMDEQFF. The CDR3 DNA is TGCGCCCGCAGCCTCCGGGGGGGCGGGGGTAAGGAAATGGATGAGCAGTTCTTC.

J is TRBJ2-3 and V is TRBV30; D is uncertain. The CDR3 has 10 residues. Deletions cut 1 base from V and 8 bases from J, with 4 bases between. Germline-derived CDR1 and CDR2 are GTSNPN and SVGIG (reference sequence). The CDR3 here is CAWSGVTQYF. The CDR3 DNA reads TGTGCCTGGAGTGGAGTTACGCAGTATTTT.

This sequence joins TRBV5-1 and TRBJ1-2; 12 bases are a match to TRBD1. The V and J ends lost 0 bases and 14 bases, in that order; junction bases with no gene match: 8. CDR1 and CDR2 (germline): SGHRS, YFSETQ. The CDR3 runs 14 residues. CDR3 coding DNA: TGCGCCAGCAGCTTGGACCGGGACAGGGGGCCGAGGACCTTC. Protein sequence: CASSLDRDRGPRTF.

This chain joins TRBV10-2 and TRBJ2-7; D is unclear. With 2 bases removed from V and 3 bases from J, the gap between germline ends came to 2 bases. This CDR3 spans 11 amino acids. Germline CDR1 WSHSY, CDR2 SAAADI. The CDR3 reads CASSEGYEQYF. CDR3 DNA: TGCGCCAGCAGTGAGGGCTACGAGCAGTACTTC.

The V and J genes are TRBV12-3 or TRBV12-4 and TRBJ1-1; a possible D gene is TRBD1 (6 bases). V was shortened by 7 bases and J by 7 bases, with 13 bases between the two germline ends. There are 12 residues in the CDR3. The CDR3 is CASNNRESEAFF. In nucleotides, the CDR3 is TGTGCCAGCAACAACAGGGAGAGTGAAGCTTTCTTT.

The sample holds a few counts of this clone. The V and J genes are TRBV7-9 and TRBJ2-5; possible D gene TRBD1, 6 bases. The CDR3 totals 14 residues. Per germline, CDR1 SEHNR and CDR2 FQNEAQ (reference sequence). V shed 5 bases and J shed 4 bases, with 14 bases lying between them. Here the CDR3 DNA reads TGTGCCAGCAGCCAGGGTGCAGGGGCAGAGACCCAGTACTTC. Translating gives CASSQGAGAETQYF.

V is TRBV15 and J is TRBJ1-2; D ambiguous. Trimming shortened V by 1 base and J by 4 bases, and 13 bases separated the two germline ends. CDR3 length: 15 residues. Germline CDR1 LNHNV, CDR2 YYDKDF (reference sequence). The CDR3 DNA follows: TGTGCCACCAGCAGAGTCGTCGGGGAGGCCTATGGCTACACCTTC. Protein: CATSRVVGEAYGYTF.

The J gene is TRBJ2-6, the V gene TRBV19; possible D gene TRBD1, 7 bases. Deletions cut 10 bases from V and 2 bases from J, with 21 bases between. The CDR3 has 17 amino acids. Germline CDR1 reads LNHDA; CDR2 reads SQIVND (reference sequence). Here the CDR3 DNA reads TGTGCCACCTTCGACCCCAGGGGGGCTACTGGGGCCAACGTCCTGACTTTC. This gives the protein CATFDPRGATGANVLTF.

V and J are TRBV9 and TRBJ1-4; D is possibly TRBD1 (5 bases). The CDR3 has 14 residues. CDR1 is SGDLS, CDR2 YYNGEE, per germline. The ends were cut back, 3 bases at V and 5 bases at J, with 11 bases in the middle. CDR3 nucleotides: TGTGCCAGCAGCGCCGGGGGGAGGAATGAAAAACTGTTTTTT. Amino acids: CASSAGGRNEKLFF. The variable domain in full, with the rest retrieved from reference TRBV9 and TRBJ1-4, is DSGVTQTPKHLITATGQRVTLRCSPRSGDLSVYWYQQSLDQGLQFLIQYYNGEERAKGNILERFSAQQFPDLHSELNLSSLELGDSALYFCASSAGGRNEKLFFGSGTQLSVL.

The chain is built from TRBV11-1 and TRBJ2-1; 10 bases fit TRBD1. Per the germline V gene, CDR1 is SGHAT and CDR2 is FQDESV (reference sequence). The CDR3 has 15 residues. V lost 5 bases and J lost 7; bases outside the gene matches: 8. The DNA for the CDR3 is TGTGCCAGCAGCGCCCGGGACAGGGGAAAGAATGAGCAGTTCTTC. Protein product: CASSARDRGKNEQFF.

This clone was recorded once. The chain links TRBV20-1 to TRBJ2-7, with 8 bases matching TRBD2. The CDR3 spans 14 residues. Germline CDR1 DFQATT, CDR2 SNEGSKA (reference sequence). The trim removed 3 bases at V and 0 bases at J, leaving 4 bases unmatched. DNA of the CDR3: TGCAGTGCTAGTAGCGGGGCCAGCTCCTACGAGCAGTACTTC. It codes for CSASSGASSYEQYF.

Here the CDR3 DNA reads TGTGCCAGCAGTTTAGATCTGGGGGGTAATCAGCCCCAGCATTTT. As protein: CASSLDLGGNQPQHF. The chain has TRBV2 and TRBJ1-5; TRBD1 might be the D (5 bases). CDR1 SNHLY and CDR2 FYNNEI come from the germline V gene. The CDR3 covers 15 residues. Trimming removed 5 bases at V and 4 bases at J, with 15 bases between.

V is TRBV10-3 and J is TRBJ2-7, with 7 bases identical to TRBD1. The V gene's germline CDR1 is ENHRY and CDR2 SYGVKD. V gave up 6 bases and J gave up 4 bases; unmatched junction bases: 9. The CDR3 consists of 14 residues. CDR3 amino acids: CAISRTGGRYEQYF. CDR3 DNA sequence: TGTGCCATCAGCCGGACAGGAGGCCGATACGAGCAGTACTTC.

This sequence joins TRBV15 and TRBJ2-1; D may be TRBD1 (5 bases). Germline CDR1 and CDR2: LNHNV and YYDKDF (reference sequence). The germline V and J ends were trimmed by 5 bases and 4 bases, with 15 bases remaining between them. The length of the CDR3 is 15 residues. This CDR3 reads CATSVGRLTYNEQFF. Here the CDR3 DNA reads TGTGCCACCAGCGTGGGGCGATTAACTTACAATGAGCAGTTCTTC.

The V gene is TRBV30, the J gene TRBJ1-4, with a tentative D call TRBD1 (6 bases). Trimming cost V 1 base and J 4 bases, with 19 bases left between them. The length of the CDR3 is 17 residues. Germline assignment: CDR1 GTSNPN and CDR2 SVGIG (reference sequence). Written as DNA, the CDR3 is TGTGCCTGGAGTGGTTCGAGCCGTGGACAGAATAATGAAAAACTGTTTTTT. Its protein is CAWSGSSRGQNNEKLFF.

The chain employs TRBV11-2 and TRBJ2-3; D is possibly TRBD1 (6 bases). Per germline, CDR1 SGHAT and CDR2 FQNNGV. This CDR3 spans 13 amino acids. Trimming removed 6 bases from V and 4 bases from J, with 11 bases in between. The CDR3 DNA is TGTGCCAGCAGGTCCCAGGGGCCAGATACGCAGTATTTT. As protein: CASRSQGPDTQYF.

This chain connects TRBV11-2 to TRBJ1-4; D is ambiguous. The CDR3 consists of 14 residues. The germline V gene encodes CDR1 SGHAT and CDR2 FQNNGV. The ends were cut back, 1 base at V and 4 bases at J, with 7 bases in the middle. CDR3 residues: CASSLAGVNEKLFF. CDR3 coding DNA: TGTGCCAGCAGCTTAGCGGGAGTTAATGAAAAACTGTTTTTT.

CDR3 nucleotides: TGTGCCAGCAGCCTACAGAGCGGGAGTTTCTACAATGAGCAGTTCTTC. Protein: CASSLQSGSFYNEQFF. The chain has TRBV7-9 and TRBJ2-1, with TRBD2 matching 8 bases. The CDR3 has 16 amino acids. V lost 5 bases and J lost 3; bases outside the gene matches: 9. Germline V gives CDR1 SEHNR, CDR2 FQNEAQ (reference sequence).

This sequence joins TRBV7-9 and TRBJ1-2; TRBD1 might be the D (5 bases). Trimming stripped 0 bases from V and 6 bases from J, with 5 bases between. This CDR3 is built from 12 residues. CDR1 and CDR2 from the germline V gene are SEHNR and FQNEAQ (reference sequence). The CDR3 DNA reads TGTGCCAGCAGCTTAGCGGGGGATGGCTACACCTTC. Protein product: CASSLAGDGYTF. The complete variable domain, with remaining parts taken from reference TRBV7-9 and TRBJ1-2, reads DTGVSQNPRHKITKRGQNVTFRCDPISEHNRLYWYRQTLGQGPEFLTYFQNEAQLEKSRLLSDRFSAERPKGSFSTLEIQRTEQGDSAMYLCASSLAGDGYTFGSGTRLTVV.

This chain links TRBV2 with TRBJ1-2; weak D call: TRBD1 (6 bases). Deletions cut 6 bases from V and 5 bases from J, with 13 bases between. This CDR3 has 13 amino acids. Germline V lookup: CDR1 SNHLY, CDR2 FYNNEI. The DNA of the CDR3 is TGTGCCAGCAGCGGGGGCCCGTGGTATGGCTACACCTTC. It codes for CASSGGPWYGYTF.

The CDR3: CASSSDRGGFGVVGQHF. The CDR3 nucleotides read TGTGCCAGCTCGTCCGACAGGGGGGGTTTCGGCGTAGTGGGCCAGCATTTT. The chain uses TRBV18 and TRBJ1-5; the match to TRBD1 covers 9 bases. The CDR3 spans 17 residues. Germline V gene data show CDR1 as KGHSH and CDR2 as LQKENI. Germline trimming cut 6 bases from V and 12 bases from J; bases unmatched to any gene: 21.

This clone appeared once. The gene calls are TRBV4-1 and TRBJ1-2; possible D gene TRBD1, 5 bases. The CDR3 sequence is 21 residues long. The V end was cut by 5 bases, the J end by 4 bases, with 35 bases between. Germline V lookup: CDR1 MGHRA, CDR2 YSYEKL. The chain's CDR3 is CASSSHQSAGIAFLIPYGYTF. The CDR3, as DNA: TGCGCCAGCAGCTCCCATCAATCTGCAGGGATTGCTTTTCTAATACCCTATGGCTACACCTTC.

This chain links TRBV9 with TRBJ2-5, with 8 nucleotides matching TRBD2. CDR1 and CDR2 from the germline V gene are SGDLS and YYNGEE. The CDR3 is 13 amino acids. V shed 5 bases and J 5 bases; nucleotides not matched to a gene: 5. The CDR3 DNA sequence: TGTGCCAGCAGTAGCGGGGTGCGGGAGACCCAGTACTTC. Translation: CASSSGVRETQYF.

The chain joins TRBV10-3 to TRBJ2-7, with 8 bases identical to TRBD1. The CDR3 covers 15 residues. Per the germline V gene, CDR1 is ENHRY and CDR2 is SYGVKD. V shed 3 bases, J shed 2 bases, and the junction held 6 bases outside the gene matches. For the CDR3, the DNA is TGTGCCATCAGTGACCCGGGACAGGTCGCCTACGAGCAGTACTTC. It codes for CAISDPGQVAYEQYF.

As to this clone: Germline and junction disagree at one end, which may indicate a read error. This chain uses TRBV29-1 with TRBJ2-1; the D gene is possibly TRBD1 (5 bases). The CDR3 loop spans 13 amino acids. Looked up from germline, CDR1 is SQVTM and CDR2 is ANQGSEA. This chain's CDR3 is CSGQGSSFNEQFF. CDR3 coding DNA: TGCAGCGGCCAGGGATCATCCTTCAATGAGCAGTTCTTC.

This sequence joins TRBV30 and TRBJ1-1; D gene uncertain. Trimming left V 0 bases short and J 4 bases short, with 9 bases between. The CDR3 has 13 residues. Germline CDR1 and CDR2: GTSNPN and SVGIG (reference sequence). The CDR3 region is CAWSVLRGTEAFF. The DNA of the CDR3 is TGTGCCTGGAGTGTACTTCGGGGCACTGAAGCTTTCTTT.